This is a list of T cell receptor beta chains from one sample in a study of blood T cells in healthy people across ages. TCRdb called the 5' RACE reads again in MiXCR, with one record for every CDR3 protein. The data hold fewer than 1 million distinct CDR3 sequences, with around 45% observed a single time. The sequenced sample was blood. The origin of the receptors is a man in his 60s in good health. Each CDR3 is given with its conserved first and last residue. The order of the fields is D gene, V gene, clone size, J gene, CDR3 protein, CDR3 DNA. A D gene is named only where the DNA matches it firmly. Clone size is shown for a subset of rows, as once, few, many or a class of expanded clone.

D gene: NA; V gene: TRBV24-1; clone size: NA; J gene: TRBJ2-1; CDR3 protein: CATSEPRDGPYNGQFF; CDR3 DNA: TGTGCCACCAGCGAACCCCGGGACGGGCCCTACAATGGGCAGTTCTTC
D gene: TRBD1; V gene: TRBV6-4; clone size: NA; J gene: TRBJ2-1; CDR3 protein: CASSEQGDGNEQFF; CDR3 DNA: TGTGCCAGCAGTGAGCAGGGGGATGGCAATGAGCAGTTCTTC
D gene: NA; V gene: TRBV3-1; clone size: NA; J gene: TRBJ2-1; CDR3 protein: CASSRTSNEQFF; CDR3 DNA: TGTGCCAGCAGCCGGACCTCCAATGAGCAGTTCTTC
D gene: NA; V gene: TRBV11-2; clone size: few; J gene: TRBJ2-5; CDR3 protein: CASSLGSRAQETQYF; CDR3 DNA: TGTGCCAGCAGCTTAGGGTCTAGGGCCCAAGAGACCCAGTACTTC
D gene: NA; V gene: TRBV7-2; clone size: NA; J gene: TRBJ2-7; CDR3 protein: CASSFMTSESYEQYF; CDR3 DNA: TGTGCCAGCAGCTTCATGACATCAGAGAGCTACGAGCAGTACTTC
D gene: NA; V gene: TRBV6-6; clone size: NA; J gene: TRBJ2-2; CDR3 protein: CASRATGYGAGELFF; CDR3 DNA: TGTGCCAGCAGAGCTACAGGGTATGGGGCCGGGGAGCTGTTTTTT
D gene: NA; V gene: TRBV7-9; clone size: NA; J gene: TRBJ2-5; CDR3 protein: CASSFGGAFQETQYF; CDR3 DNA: TGTGCCAGCAGCTTCGGGGGAGCCTTCCAAGAGACCCAGTACTTC
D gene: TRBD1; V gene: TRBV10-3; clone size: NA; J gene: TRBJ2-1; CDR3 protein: CAISPSPGQGAQERYNEQFF; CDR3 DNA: TGTGCCATCAGCCCTTCTCCGGGACAGGGGGCCCAAGAAAGATACAATGAGCAGTTCTTC
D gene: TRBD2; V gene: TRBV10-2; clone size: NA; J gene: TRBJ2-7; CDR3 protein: CASIGLAGGPSEQYF; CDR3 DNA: TGCGCCAGCATCGGACTAGCGGGGGGGCCTTCCGAGCAGTACTTC
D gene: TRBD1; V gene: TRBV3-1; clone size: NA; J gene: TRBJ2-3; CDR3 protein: CASSQTRTGANSRPDTQYF; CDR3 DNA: TGTGCCAGCAGCCAAACCAGGACAGGGGCAAACTCGAGACCAGATACGCAGTATTTT
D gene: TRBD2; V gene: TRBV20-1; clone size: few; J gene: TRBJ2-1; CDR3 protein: CSATVLAGGLDEQFF; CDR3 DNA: TGCAGTGCTACCGTACTAGCGGGGGGGCTCGATGAGCAGTTCTTC
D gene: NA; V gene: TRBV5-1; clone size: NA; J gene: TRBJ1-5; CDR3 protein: CASSAGTDSNQPQHF; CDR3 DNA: TGCGCCAGCAGCGCCGGGACCGATAGCAATCAGCCCCAGCATTTT
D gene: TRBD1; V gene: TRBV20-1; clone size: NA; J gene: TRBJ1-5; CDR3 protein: CSARAGTGDQPQHF; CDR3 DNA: TGCAGTGCTAGGGCCGGGACAGGGGATCAGCCCCAGCATTTT
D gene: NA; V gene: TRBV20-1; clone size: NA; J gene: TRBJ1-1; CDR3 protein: CSARDHGQGLTEAFF; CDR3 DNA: TGCAGTGCTAGAGATCATGGTCAAGGGTTGACTGAAGCTTTCTTT
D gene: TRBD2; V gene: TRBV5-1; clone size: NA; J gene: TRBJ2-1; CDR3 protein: CASSSVGASGGALNEQFF; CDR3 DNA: TGCGCCAGCAGCTCGGTCGGGGCTAGCGGGGGGGCTCTCAATGAGCAGTTCTTC
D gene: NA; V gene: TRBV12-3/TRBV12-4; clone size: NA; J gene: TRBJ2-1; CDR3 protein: CASSWAPDEQFF; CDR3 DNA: TGTGCCAGCAGTTGGGCCCCGGATGAGCAGTTCTTC
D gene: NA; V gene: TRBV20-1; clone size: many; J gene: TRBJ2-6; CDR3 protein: CSARKGGTPELSGANVLTF; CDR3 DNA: TGCAGTGCTAGGAAGGGTGGGACCCCCGAACTCTCTGGGGCCAACGTCCTGACTTTC
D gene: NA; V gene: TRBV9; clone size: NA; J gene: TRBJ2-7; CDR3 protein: CASSVDGRDYEQYF; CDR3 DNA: TGTGCCAGCAGCGTAGATGGCAGAGACTACGAGCAGTACTTC
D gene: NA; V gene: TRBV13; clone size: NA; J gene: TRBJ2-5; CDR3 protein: CASRPRGVQETQYF; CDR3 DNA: TGTGCCAGCAGACCTCGTGGGGTACAAGAGACCCAGTACTTC
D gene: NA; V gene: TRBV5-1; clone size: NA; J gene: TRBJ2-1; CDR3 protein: CASSLAPQSDNEQFF; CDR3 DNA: TGCGCCAGCAGCTTGGCCCCCCAAAGTGACAATGAGCAGTTCTTC
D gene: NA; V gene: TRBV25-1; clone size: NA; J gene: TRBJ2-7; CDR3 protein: CASSTVPSYEQYF; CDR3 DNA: TGTGCCAGCAGTACAGTACCCTCCTACGAGCAGTACTTC
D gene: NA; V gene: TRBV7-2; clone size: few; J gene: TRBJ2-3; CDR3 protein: CASSPHRQTDTQYF; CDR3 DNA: TGTGCCAGCAGCCCCCACCGACAGACAGATACGCAGTATTTT